This passage covers 10 T cell receptor beta chains from one sample sequenced in a study of graft-versus-host responses after intestinal transplantation. Libraries were prepared by immunoSEQ multiplex PCR; TCRdb keeps only in-frame clonotypes and omits some of them. Among around 110,000 clones listed, about nine tenths were seen once. These TCRs' antigens remain unknown. Material: unstimulated CD4+ T cells sorted from spleen or lymph node cells, obtained before intestinal transplant. The receptors here all came from a human donor who received an intestinal transplant.

V usage is TRBV2 and J usage is TRBJ1-1, with a tentative D call TRBD1 (6 bases). CDR1 is SNHLY, CDR2 FYNNEI, per germline. With 7 bases removed from V and 0 bases from J, the gap between germline ends came to 21 bases. The CDR3 has 17 amino acids. The CDR3: CASIKISVGQLNTEAFF. As DNA, the CDR3 is TGTGCCAGCATCAAAATTAGCGTGGGACAACTGAACACTGAAGCTTTCTTT.

The chain carries TRBV7-2 and TRBJ1-2; possibly TRBD1 for D (5 bases). The CDR3 spans 15 residues. Deletions cut 5 bases from V and 5 bases from J, with 18 bases between. Per germline, CDR1 SGHTA and CDR2 FQGNSA. Here the CDR3 DNA reads TGTGCCAGCAGCCCTACCCCCAGGGAGGGGTATGGCTACACCTTC. Amino acid sequence: CASSPTPREGYGYTF.

The chain carries TRBV28 and TRBJ2-2; the D is unclear. The CDR3 runs 14 residues. Trimming left V 3 bases short and J 1 base short, with 6 bases between. CDR1 is MDHEN, CDR2 SYDVKM, per germline. The CDR3: CASSLTGNTGELFF. CDR3 DNA: TGTGCCAGCAGTTTGACGGGGAACACCGGGGAGCTGTTTTTT.

This clone was counted a single time. The chain uses TRBV4-1 and TRBJ2-3, with 7 bases identical to TRBD1. V trimming: 1 base; J trimming: 6 bases; junction bases outside the gene matches: 22. CDR3 length: 20 residues. The germline V gene encodes CDR1 MGHRA and CDR2 YSYEKL. Here the CDR3 reads CASSQGAWGPGQLVGDTQYF. CDR3 coding DNA: TGCGCCAGCAGCCAAGGGGCCTGGGGGCCGGGACAGCTCGTGGGGGATACGCAGTATTTT.

A single count supports this clone. This sequence joins TRBV5-1 and TRBJ1-2; 9 bases line up with TRBD1. The germline V gene has CDR1 SGHRS and CDR2 YFSETQ. The CDR3 consists of 14 residues. V dropped 5 bases and J dropped 5; count of bases not matched to a gene: 7. The CDR3 DNA follows: TGCGCCAGCAGTAAACAGGGGGCAGAGTATGGCTACACCTTC. Its translation: CASSKQGAEYGYTF.

This clone was recorded once. J is TRBJ1-1 and V is TRBV6-5; 12 bases fit TRBD1. V lost 4 bases to trimming and J lost 5 bases; unmatched junction nucleotides: 8. CDR1 is MNHEY, CDR2 SVGAGI, per germline. The CDR3 has 16 residues. The CDR3 coding sequence is TGTGCCAGCAGTTCAGCCGGGACAGGGGGCGGGACTGAAGCTTTCTTT. The encoded protein is CASSSAGTGGGTEAFF.

The count of this clone is one. The CDR3 DNA sequence: TGTGCCAGCAGCCCCACGGAGTCTCGCGAAAAACTGTTTTTT. Protein sequence: CASSPTESREKLFF. The J gene is TRBJ1-4, the V gene TRBV21-1. TRBV21-1 is recorded as a pseudogene. The CDR3 consists of 14 residues.

This clone was seen just once. The rearrangement joins TRBV28 to TRBJ1-2; maybe TRBD1 (5 bases). Germline values: CDR1 MDHEN, CDR2 SYDVKM. The CDR3 sequence is 15 residues long. V was clipped by 7 bases and J by 2 bases, with 17 bases between them. In nucleotides, the CDR3 is TGTGCCAGCACCTCGGGGGGGGAAGGAAACTATGGCTACACCTTC. This sequence encodes CASTSGGEGNYGYTF.

This chain joins TRBV6-1 and TRBJ2-3, with 12 positions matching TRBD2. This CDR3 is built from 16 residues. In germline, CDR1 is MNHNS, CDR2 SASEGT. The junction had 6 bases not matched to a gene; V was cut back by 4 bases and J by 4 bases. CDR3 coding DNA: TGTGCCAGCAGTGGACTAGCGGGGGTCGGGGCAGATACGCAGTATTTT. Its protein is CASSGLAGVGADTQYF.

A remark on this clone: Other DNA sequences within the sample encode an identical CDR3. This chain uses TRBV7-2 with TRBJ2-5; 7 bases map to TRBD2. With 0 bases clipped from V and 5 bases from J, the junction kept 0 bases outside the gene matches. The CDR3 sequence is 13 residues long. Germline loops: CDR1 SGHTA, CDR2 FQGNSA. The CDR3 bases are TGTGCCAGCAGCTTAGCGGGAGGGGAGACCCAGTACTTC. This sequence encodes CASSLAGGETQYF.